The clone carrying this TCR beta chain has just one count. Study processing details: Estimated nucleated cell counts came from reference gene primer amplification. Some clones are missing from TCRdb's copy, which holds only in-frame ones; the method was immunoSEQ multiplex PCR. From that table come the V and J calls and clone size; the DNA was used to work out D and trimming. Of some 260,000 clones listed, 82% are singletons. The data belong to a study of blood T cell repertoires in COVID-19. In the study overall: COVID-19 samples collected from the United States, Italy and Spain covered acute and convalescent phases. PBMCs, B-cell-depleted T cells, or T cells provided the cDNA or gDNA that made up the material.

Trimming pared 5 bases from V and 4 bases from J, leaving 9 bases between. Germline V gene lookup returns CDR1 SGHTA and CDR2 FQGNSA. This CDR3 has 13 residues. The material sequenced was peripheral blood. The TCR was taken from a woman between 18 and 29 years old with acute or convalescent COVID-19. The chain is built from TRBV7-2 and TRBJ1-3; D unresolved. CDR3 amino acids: CASSLSAGNTIYF. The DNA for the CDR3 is TGTGCCAGCAGCCTAAGCGCGGGAAACACCATATATTTT.